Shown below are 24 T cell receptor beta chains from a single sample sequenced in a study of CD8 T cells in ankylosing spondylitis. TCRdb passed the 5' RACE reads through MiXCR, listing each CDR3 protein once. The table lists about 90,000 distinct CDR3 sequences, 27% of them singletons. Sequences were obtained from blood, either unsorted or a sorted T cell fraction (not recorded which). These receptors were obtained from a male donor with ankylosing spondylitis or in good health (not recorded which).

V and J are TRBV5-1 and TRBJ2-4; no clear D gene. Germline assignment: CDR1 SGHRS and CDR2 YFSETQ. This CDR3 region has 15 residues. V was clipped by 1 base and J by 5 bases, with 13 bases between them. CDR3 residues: CASSLSAFGENIQYF. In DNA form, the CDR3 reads TGCGCCAGCAGCTTGTCTGCGTTTGGGGAAAACATTCAGTACTTC.

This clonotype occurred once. The CDR3 region is CASSVAAGGLSYNEQFF. CDR3 bases: TGTGCCAGCAGCGTCGCAGCGGGAGGTCTCTCCTACAATGAGCAGTTCTTC. The gene calls are TRBV9 and TRBJ2-1, with TRBD2 identical over 9 bases. Germline CDR1 and CDR2: SGDLS and YYNGEE. The CDR3 is 17 amino acids. Trimming took 2 bases from V and 0 from J; bases not matched to a gene: 6.

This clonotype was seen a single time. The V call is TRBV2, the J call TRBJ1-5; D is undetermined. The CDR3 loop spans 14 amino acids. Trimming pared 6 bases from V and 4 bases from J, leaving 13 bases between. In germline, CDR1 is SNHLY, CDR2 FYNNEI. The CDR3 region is CASRPLNRNQPQHF. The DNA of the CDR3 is TGTGCCAGCAGGCCTTTGAATCGAAATCAGCCCCAGCATTTT.

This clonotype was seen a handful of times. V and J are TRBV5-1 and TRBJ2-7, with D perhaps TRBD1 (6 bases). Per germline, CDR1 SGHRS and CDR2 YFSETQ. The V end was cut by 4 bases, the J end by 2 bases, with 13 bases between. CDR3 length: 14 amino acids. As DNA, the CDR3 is TGCGCCAGCAGCCCACGAGGACAGACCTACGAGCAGTACTTC. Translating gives CASSPRGQTYEQYF.

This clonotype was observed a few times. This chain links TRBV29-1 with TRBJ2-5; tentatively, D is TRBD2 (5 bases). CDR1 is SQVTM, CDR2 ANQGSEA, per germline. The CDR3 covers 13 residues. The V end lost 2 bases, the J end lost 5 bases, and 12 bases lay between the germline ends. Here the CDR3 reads CSVERTGGETQYF. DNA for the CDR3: TGCAGCGTTGAAAGGACCGGCGGGGAGACCCAGTACTTC.

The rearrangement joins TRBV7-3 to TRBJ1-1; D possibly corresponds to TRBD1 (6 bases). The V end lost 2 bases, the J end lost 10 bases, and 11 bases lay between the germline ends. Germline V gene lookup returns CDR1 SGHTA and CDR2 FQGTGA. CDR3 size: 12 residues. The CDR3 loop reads CASSLEGGTAFF. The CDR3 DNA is TGTGCCAGCAGCTTAGAGGGGGGGACAGCTTTCTTT.

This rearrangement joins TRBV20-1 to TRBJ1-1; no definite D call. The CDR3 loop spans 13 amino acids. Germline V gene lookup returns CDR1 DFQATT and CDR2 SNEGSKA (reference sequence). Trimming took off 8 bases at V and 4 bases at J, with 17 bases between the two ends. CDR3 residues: CSRKVGRFTEAFF. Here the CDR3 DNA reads TGCAGTCGCAAGGTGGGGAGGTTCACTGAAGCTTTCTTT.

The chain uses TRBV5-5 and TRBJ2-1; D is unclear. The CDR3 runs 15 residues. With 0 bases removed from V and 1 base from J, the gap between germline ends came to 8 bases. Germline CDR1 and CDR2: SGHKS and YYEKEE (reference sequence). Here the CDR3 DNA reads TGTGCCAGCAGCTTGGACGCGGTATCCTACAATGAGCAGTTCTTC. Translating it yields CASSLDAVSYNEQFF.

The CDR3 DNA sequence: TGTGCCACCAGCAGACCCCCTAAGACAGGTGGCTACACCTTC. Its translation is CATSRPPKTGGYTF. This chain connects TRBV15 to TRBJ1-2; TRBD1 is a possible D gene (6 bases). The CDR3 contains 14 residues. V shed 2 bases and J shed 7 bases, with 14 bases lying between them. Germline lookup yields CDR1 LNHNV and CDR2 YYDKDF (reference sequence).

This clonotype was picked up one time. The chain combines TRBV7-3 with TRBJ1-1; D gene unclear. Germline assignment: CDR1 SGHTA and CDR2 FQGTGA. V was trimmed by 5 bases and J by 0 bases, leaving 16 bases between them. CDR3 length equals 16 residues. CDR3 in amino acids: CASSELTSNLNTEAFF. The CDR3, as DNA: TGTGCCAGCAGCGAACTCACCTCGAACCTGAACACTGAAGCTTTCTTT.

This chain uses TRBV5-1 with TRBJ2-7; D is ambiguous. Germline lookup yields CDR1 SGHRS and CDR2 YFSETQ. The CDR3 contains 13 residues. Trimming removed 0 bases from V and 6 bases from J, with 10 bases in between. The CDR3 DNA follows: TGCGCCAGCAGCTTGGCCCTATCGGGCGAGCAGTACTTC. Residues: CASSLALSGEQYF.

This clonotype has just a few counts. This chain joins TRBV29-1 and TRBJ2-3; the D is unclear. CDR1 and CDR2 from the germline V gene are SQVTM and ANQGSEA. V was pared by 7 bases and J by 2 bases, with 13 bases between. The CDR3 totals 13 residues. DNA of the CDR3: TGCAGCGCCCGTGCACAGAACACAGATACGCAGTATTTT. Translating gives CSARAQNTDTQYF.

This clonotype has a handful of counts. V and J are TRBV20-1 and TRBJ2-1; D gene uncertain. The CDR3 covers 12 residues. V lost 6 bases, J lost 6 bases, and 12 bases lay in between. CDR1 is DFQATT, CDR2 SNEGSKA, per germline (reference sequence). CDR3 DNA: TGCAGTGCGATTCCTCGATTCAATGAGCAGTTCTTC. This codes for CSAIPRFNEQFF.

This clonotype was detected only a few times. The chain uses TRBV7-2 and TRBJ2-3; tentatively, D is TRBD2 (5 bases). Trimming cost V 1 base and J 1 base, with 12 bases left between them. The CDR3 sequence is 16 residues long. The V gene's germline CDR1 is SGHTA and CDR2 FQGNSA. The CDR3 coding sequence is TGTGCCAGCAGCTTAGACAGCCCGAGGGGCACAGATACGCAGTATTTT. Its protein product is CASSLDSPRGTDTQYF.

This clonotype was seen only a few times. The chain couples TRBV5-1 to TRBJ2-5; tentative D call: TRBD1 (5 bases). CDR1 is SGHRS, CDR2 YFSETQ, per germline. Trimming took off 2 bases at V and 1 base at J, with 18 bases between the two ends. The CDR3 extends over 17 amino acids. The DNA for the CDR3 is TGCGCCAGCAGCTTTGATCAGGGTGCCGCCATCCAAGAGACCCAGTACTTC. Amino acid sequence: CASSFDQGAAIQETQYF.

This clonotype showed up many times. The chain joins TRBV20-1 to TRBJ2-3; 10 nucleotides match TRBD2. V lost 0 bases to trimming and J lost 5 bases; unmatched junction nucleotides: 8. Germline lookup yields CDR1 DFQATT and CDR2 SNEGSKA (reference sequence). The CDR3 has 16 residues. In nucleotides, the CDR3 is TGCAGTGCTAGAGATTGGCAGCGGGAGGGCCGAGATACGCAGTATTTT. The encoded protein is CSARDWQREGRDTQYF.

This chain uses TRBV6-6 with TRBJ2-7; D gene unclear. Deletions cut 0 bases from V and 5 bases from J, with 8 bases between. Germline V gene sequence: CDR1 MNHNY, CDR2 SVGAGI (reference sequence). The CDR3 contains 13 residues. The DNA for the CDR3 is TGTGCCAGCAGTTACTCGATTGGGGACGAGCAGTACGTC. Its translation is CASSYSIGDEQYV.

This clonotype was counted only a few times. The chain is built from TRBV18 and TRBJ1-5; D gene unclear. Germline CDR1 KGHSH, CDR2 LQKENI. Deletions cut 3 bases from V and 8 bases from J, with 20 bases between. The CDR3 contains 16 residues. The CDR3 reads CASSPTRTIAIEPQHF. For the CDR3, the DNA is TGTGCCAGCTCACCCACACGTACTATAGCAATCGAGCCCCAGCATTTT.

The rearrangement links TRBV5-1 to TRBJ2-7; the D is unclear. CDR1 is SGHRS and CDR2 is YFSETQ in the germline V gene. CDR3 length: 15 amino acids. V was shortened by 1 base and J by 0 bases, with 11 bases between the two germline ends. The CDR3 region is CASSLLRDSSYEQYF. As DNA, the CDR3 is TGCGCCAGCAGCTTGTTAAGGGATAGCTCCTACGAGCAGTACTTC.

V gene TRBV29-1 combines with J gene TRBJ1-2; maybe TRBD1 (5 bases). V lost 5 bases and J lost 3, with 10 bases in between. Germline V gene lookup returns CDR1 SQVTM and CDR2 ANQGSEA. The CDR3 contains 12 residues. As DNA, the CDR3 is TGCAGCGTTCCCGGGACTGACTATGGCTACACCTTC. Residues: CSVPGTDYGYTF.

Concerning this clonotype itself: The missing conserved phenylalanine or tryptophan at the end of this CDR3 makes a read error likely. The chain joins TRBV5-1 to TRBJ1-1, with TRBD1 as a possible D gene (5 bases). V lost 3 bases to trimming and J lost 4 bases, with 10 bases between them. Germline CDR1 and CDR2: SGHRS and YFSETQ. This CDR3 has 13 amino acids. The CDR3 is CASSWDGPTEAFL. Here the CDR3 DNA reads TGCGCCAGCAGCTGGGACGGCCCCACTGAAGCTTTCTTG.

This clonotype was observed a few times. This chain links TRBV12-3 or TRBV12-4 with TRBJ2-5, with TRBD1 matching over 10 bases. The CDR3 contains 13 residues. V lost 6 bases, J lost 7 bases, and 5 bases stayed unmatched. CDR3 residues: CASSADRGGTQYF. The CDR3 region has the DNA TGTGCCAGCAGCGCGGACAGGGGGGGGACCCAGTACTTC.

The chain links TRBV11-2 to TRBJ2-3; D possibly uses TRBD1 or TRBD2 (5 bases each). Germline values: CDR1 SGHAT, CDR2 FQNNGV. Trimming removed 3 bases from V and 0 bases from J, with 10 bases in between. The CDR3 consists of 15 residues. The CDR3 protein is CASSFSGLSTDTQYF. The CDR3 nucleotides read TGTGCCAGCAGCTTTTCGGGGCTTAGCACAGATACGCAGTATTTT.

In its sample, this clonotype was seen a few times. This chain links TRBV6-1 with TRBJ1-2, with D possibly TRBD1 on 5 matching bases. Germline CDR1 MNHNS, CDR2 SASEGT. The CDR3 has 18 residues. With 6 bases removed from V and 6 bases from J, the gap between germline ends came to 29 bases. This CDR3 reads CASRGEAGTVYILDGYTF. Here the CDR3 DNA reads TGTGCCAGCAGGGGAGAAGCCGGGACTGTCTACATCCTTGATGGCTACACCTTC.